This T cell receptor (beta chain) was retrieved from a study of blood T cell repertoires in COVID-19. Looking at the study overall: Samples of COVID-19 (acute and convalescent) were obtained from the United States, Italy and Spain.

Assay: immunoSEQ multiplex PCR; the TCRdb copy retains only in-frame clones and omits some. The table shows around 60,000 clones, with about 80% occurring only once. The germline gives CDR1 SGHTA, CDR2 FQGNSA. This CDR3 is 15 amino acids long. V was shortened by 2 bases and J by 1 base, with 9 bases between the two germline ends. The V gene is TRBV7-2, the J gene TRBJ2-1, with D uncertain. The sequence was collected from a man aged 25-45 years with COVID-19, enrolled during active disease. The sample consisted of peripheral blood. The CDR3 DNA sequence: TGTGCCAGCAGCTTACCGGGTGGATCCTACAATGAGCAGTTCTTC. It yields the protein CASSLPGGSYNEQFF.